A single T cell receptor beta chain is shown here with its context. This sample is part of a study of blood T cell repertoires in COVID-19. Study summary: Sources were T cells, B-cell-depleted T cells, or PBMCs; the material itself was cDNA or gDNA.

Source study methods: Amplifying reference gene primers gave estimates of nucleated cell counts. Assay: immunoSEQ multiplex PCR; the TCRdb copy retains only in-frame clones and omits some. Clonal size and the V and J genes are those of that table, whereas D and trimming came from the DNA. This table has a few hundred thousand clones, 85% to 90% appearing once. The sample taken for sequencing was peripheral blood. This TCR was sampled from a woman in her fifties or sixties with COVID-19, enrolled during active disease.

The CDR3 spells CASSLVQGAGYNEQFF. The CDR3 DNA reads TGTGCCAGCAGCTTGGTCCAGGGGGCGGGTTACAATGAGCAGTTCTTC. The rearrangement links TRBV7-9 to TRBJ2-1; TRBD1 matches 8 bases. CDR1 and CDR2 (germline): SEHNR, FQNEAQ (reference sequence). Trimming took 3 bases from V and 4 from J; bases not matched to a gene: 8. The CDR3 is made up of 16 amino acids.